Presented here are 19 T cell receptor beta chains from one specimen sequenced in a study of T cells in Graves' hyperthyroidism and ophthalmopathy (dated by TCRdb to about 2019). Libraries were constructed by multiplex PCR. The sequencing machine was an Illumina HiSeq 2000. The TCR beta CDR3 regions were amplified from the RNA transcripts. The first round of RT-PCR for the TCR CDR3 was performed with the HTBI primer set and the Qiagen OneStep RT-PCR kit. In TCRdb, the public reads were trimmed at Q25 with fastp and aligned with MiXCR, with productive beta chains retained. For every CDR3 protein sequence, its rows merge into one entry that carries the most common genes and DNA. Counted in this sample were 300,000 to 400,000 distinct CDR3 sequences; around 20% of them appeared once. The ten largest clones represent about 38% of the sample. Sequencing was carried out using blood. The receptors here all came from a man younger than 35 with Graves' ophthalmopathy.

This clonotype came up many times. DNA of the CDR3: TGTGCCAGTAGTATAGTCGGGCCCTACAATGAGCAGTTCTTC. Translation gives CASSIVGPYNEQFF. The chain carries TRBV19 and TRBJ2-1; D is uncertain. Germline CDR1 reads LNHDA; CDR2 reads SQIVND (reference sequence). The V gene lost 1 base and the J gene lost 2 bases, with 6 bases spanning the gap. The CDR3 is 14 residues long.

This clonotype has ten or more counts. The chain joins TRBV12-3 or TRBV12-4 to TRBJ2-1; 10 bases align to TRBD2. The CDR3 runs 17 residues. With 0 bases clipped from V and 4 bases from J, the junction kept 6 bases outside the gene matches. The CDR3: CASSLAWLAGAYNEQFF. The CDR3, as DNA: TGTGCCAGCAGTTTAGCGTGGCTAGCGGGGGCTTACAATGAGCAGTTCTTC.

This clonotype showed up just a few times. The chain combines TRBV19 with TRBJ1-2, with TRBD1 as a possible D gene (5 bases). This CDR3 comprises 14 residues. Trimming cost V 6 bases and J 6 bases, with 17 bases left between them. Looked up from germline, CDR1 is LNHDA and CDR2 is SQIVND (reference sequence). This chain's CDR3 is CASSRDLLNHGYTF. The CDR3, as DNA: TGTGCCAGTAGCAGGGACTTACTGAACCATGGCTACACCTTC.

There are many counts of this clonotype. The chain employs TRBV18 and TRBJ1-5; no clear D. Germline-derived CDR1 and CDR2 are KGHSH and LQKENI. Between the trimmed V and J ends, which lost 2 bases and 5 bases, there was a span of 10 bases. The CDR3 consists of 14 residues. CDR3 bases: TGTGCCAGCTCACCATTCTCCCTCGATCAGCCCCAGCATTTT. This encodes CASSPFSLDQPQHF.

Ten or more counts support this clonotype. The chain couples TRBV2 to TRBJ2-3; D is unresolved. CDR3 size: 12 residues. Trimming cost V 3 bases and J 4 bases, with 5 bases left between them. Germline V gene data show CDR1 as SNHLY and CDR2 as FYNNEI. The DNA of the CDR3 is TGTGCCAGCAGTGACGGTTCAGATACGCAGTATTTT. Amino acids: CASSDGSDTQYF.

This clonotype was picked up a small number of times. The chain links TRBV19 to TRBJ2-2; possible D gene TRBD1, 5 bases. Germline values: CDR1 LNHDA, CDR2 SQIVND (reference sequence). V was clipped by 0 bases and J by 10 bases, with 15 bases between them. The CDR3 totals 15 residues. CDR3 DNA: TGTGCCAGTAGTATAGATAAGGGGCGCGGCATGGAGCTGTTTTTT. Residues: CASSIDKGRGMELFF.

This clonotype was observed many times. The rearrangement uses TRBV12-5 and TRBJ1-1; no clear D. Germline V gene sequence: CDR1 LGHNT, CDR2 FRNRAP. V was clipped by 4 bases and J by 6 bases, with 15 bases between them. CDR3 size: 14 residues. CDR3 residues: CASGSSQNLAEAFF. CDR3 nucleotide sequence: TGTGCTAGTGGTTCCTCTCAAAACTTGGCTGAAGCTTTCTTT.

In its sample, this clonotype was seen a few times. This sequence joins TRBV4-1 and TRBJ2-3; tentatively, D is TRBD2 (5 bases). Trimming left V 1 base short and J 4 bases short, with 18 bases between. The CDR3 consists of 17 residues. Germline CDR1 and CDR2: MGHRA and YSYEKL. CDR3 region: CASSQGKGRRGSDTQYF. CDR3 nucleotides: TGCGCCAGCAGCCAAGGGAAAGGTCGTAGAGGGTCAGATACGCAGTATTTT.

This clonotype was observed many times. The chain joins TRBV9 to TRBJ1-1; D remains unclear. The CDR3 spans 14 residues. Germline-derived CDR1 and CDR2 are SGDLS and YYNGEE. Trimming removed 0 bases at V and 0 bases at J, with 6 bases between. The CDR3 coding sequence is TGTGCCAGCAGCGTAGGGCAGGTGAACACTGAAGCTTTCTTT. Translated, it gives CASSVGQVNTEAFF.

In this sample, this clonotype turned up many times. This chain connects TRBV5-6 to TRBJ2-1; D is possibly TRBD1 (6 bases). The CDR3 has 12 amino acids. V shed 6 bases and J shed 8 bases, with 12 bases lying between them. The germline gives CDR1 SGHDT, CDR2 YYEEEE. CDR3 coding DNA: TGTGCCAGCACCCAGGGGTCCTATGAGCAGTTCTTC. It specifies CASTQGSYEQFF.

This clonotype was counted ten times or more. The genes are TRBV28 and TRBJ1-1, with 7 bases lining up with TRBD1. J lost 1 base, V lost 6 bases, and 5 bases had no gene match. The CDR3 covers 14 residues. Germline assignment: CDR1 MDHEN and CDR2 SYDVKM. The CDR3: CASRAGGANTEAFF. DNA for the CDR3: TGTGCCAGCAGAGCAGGGGGGGCGAACACTGAAGCTTTCTTT.

The J gene is TRBJ2-7, the V gene TRBV18; 7 bases agree with TRBD2. V shed 3 bases, J shed 6 bases, and the junction held 5 bases outside the gene matches. The CDR3 is 13 amino acids. The germline V gene encodes CDR1 KGHSH and CDR2 LQKENI. CDR3 in amino acids: CASSPQGGSEQYF. DNA for the CDR3: TGTGCCAGCTCACCGCAGGGAGGGAGCGAGCAGTACTTC.

The J gene is TRBJ2-1, the V gene TRBV5-1, with 12 bases identical to TRBD2. Germline V gene lookup returns CDR1 SGHRS and CDR2 YFSETQ. The CDR3 extends over 16 amino acids. Germline trimming cut 1 base from V and 7 bases from J; bases unmatched to any gene: 6. CDR3 DNA sequence: TGCGCCAGCAGCTTGCTAGCGGGGGGGCCTGGGAATGAGCAGTTCTTC. Translating it yields CASSLLAGGPGNEQFF. Combining the CDR3 with reference TRBV5-1 and TRBJ2-1 gives the whole variable domain KAGVTQTPRYLIKTRGQQVTLSCSPISGHRSVSWYQQTPGQGLQFLFEYFSETQRNKGNFPGRFSGRQFSNSRSEMNVSTLELGDSALYLCASSLLAGGPGNEQFFGPGTRLTVL.

The table lists this clonotype with many counts. The V and J genes are TRBV7-9 and TRBJ1-1; D perhaps matches TRBD1 (5 bases). The CDR3 is 15 residues long. Germline V lookup: CDR1 SEHNR, CDR2 FQNEAQ (reference sequence). Trimming stripped 4 bases from V and 4 bases from J, with 16 bases between. The CDR3 bases are TGTGCCAGCAGCTGGGCGGAGGTCGGGGGCACTGAAGCTTTCTTT. Translated: CASSWAEVGGTEAFF.

The chain carries TRBV27 and TRBJ2-3, with D hard to call. This CDR3 has 15 residues. Trimming took off 0 bases at V and 3 bases at J, with 10 bases between the two ends. Germline V CDR1 and CDR2: MNHEY, SMNVEV (reference sequence). Here the CDR3 reads CASSLSGFWTDTQYF. The CDR3, as DNA: TGTGCCAGCAGTTTATCAGGGTTCTGGACAGATACGCAGTATTTT.

This clonotype was observed a few times. The chain joins TRBV7-6 to TRBJ1-2; D gene unclear. The CDR3 spans 13 residues. Trimming left V 5 bases short and J 4 bases short, with 11 bases between. CDR1 SGHVS and CDR2 FNYEAQ come from the germline V gene. The chain's CDR3 is CASSQGPGYGYTF. In DNA form, the CDR3 reads TGTGCCAGCAGCCAAGGGCCAGGCTATGGCTACACCTTC.

This clonotype was counted many times. V and J are TRBV18 and TRBJ1-1; D possibly corresponds to TRBD1 (5 bases). The CDR3 is made up of 14 amino acids. Germline assignment: CDR1 KGHSH and CDR2 LQKENI. Deletions cut 2 bases from V and 7 bases from J, with 14 bases between. As DNA, the CDR3 is TGTGCCAGCTCACCAGTCAGGGTGGACGATGAAGCTTTCTTT. This codes for CASSPVRVDDEAFF.

Many counts were recorded for this clonotype. The V gene is TRBV12-3 or TRBV12-4, the J gene TRBJ2-5; D could derive from TRBD1 or TRBD2 (5 bases each). The CDR3 has 15 amino acids. V was clipped by 5 bases and J by 0 bases, with 13 bases between them. The CDR3: CASSQIRGHQETQYF. As DNA, the CDR3 is TGTGCCAGCAGTCAAATACGGGGCCACCAAGAGACCCAGTACTTC.

This clonotype was counted many times. V gene TRBV20-1 combines with J gene TRBJ1-1; D might be TRBD1 (6 bases). V was trimmed by 3 bases and J by 3 bases, leaving 11 bases between them. This CDR3 comprises 13 residues. The germline gives CDR1 DFQATT, CDR2 SNEGSKA (reference sequence). The CDR3 loop reads CSASRAGDTEAFF. CDR3 nucleotide sequence: TGCAGTGCTAGTCGGGCAGGGGACACTGAAGCTTTCTTT.